This is a list of T cell receptor beta chains from one sample in a study of cytomegalovirus exposure and HLA in healthy donors. Repertoires were generated with immunoSEQ multiplex PCR, while TCRdb's copy carries only in-frame clones and drops some. The sample records some 150,000 clones, about 80% being singletons. Specimen: PBMCs. These receptors originate from a male donor in good health and CMV-seronegative. CDR3s include the opening cysteine and the closing phenylalanine or tryptophan. D genes are given only for firm matches. Not every row has a clone size; where given, it reads once, few, many or a size class.

TRBV5-1,.,TRBJ2-1,.,TGCGCCAGCAGCGATTCCGGGACACTTTTCAATGAGCAGTTCTTC,CASSDSGTLFNEQFF
TRBV6-5,.,TRBJ1-6,TRBD1,TGTGCCAGCAGTCAGTCGACGACAGGGCATTCACCCCTCCACTTT,CASSQSTTGHSPLHF
TRBV25-1,.,TRBJ2-2,TRBD2,TGTGCCAGCAGTAGGACTAGCGGGGGTATTGGGGAGCTGTTTTTT,CASSRTSGGIGELFF
TRBV28,.,TRBJ1-2,TRBD1,TGTGCCAGCAGGCCTCGGGGACAGGGTCATGGCTACACCTTC,CASRPRGQGHGYTF
TRBV25-1,.,TRBJ2-1,TRBD2,TGTGCCAGCAGTACGGCGGGGGGAGTCAATGAGCAGTTCTTC,CASSTAGGVNEQFF
TRBV7-8,few,TRBJ2-7,.,TGTGCCAGCAGCTCACAGTTGGCTGACCCCTACGAGCAGTACTTC,CASSSQLADPYEQYF
TRBV18,.,TRBJ1-6,.,TGTGCCAGCTCACCAAAGGCATCGGGATCACCCCTCCACTTT,CASSPKASGSPLHF
TRBV7-2,.,TRBJ1-4,.,TGTGCCAGCAGCTTAGCAGGGGCTCGAATTCTGTTTTTT,CASSLAGARILFF
TRBV7-9,once,TRBJ1-6,TRBD1,TGTGCCAGCAGCCGGGACAGGGCCAGGGTTAATTCACCCCTCCACTTT,CASSRDRARVNSPLHF
TRBV30,.,TRBJ2-1,.,TGTGCCTGGAGCCAGGGGTGGAAAGGGGATGAGCAGTTCTTC,CAWSQGWKGDEQFF
TRBV7-2,once,TRBJ2-1,.,TGTGCCAGCAGCGTGGACAGTGCGAGCTCCTACAATGAGCAGTTCTTC,CASSVDSASSYNEQFF
TRBV5-1,.,TRBJ2-7,TRBD1,TGCGCCAGCAGCTGGGGACAGGGCCGCTACGAGCAGTACTTC,CASSWGQGRYEQYF
TRBV10-2,.,TRBJ2-3,TRBD1,TGCGCCAGCAGCCACGGGACAGGGGGTGGAGATACGCAGTATTTT,CASSHGTGGGDTQYF
TRBV28,once,TRBJ2-7,.,TGTGCCAGCAAGGCGGGGAGTTACGAGCAGTACTTC,CASKAGSYEQYF
TRBV4-2,.,TRBJ1-6,.,TGTGCCAGCAGCCAAGATCGGCAGGGGAATTCACCCCTCCACTTT,CASSQDRQGNSPLHF
TRBV29-1,.,TRBJ2-7,.,TGCAGCGTTGAGGCAGGGGAGTTCGGCGAGCAGTACTTC,CSVEAGEFGEQYF
TRBV19,.,TRBJ1-5,.,TGTGCCAGTAGTAAAATATCGGGTGATAGTCAGCCCCAGCATTTT,CASSKISGDSQPQHF
TRBV7-3,.,TRBJ1-2,TRBD1,TGTGCCAGCAGCTCTGGGGAAGGAGCAGGGGGCGCGGATGGCTACACCTTC,CASSSGEGAGGADGYTF
TRBV29-1,.,TRBJ2-7,.,TGCAGCGTCCAAGACAACGGGAACGAGCAGTACTTC,CSVQDNGNEQYF
TRBV9,.,TRBJ2-2,.,TGTGCCAGCAGCGGCATCCGAGGGATCAGGGAGCTGTTTTTT,CASSGIRGIRELFF
TRBV5-1,.,TRBJ1-1,.,TGCGCCAGCAGCCCGGTTCCACCGAACACTGAAGCTTTCTTT,CASSPVPPNTEAFF
TRBV6-1,.,TRBJ2-1,.,TGTGCCAGCAGTGAAGGGAGGTATGAGCAGTTCTTC,CASSEGRYEQFF
TRBV5-1,.,TRBJ2-2,.,TGCGCCAGCAGCCCCTCCCCGCGGACAGGGAGGGGTTCCGGGGAGCTGTTTTTT,CASSPSPRTGRGSGELFF
TRBV7-9,.,TRBJ2-1,TRBD2,TGTGCCAGCAACGATGGCCCCCTCCGCCCGGGGGGGTACGGCAATGAGCAGTTCTTC,CASNDGPLRPGGYGNEQFF
TRBV5-6,.,TRBJ2-3,.,TGTGCCAGCAGCCCCCCCCAGGGCGATACGCAGTATTTT,CASSPPQGDTQYF
TRBV6-5,.,TRBJ2-2,.,TGTGCCAGCAGTTACCGGCCCAGGGTAACCGGGGAGCTGTTTTTT,CASSYRPRVTGELFF
TRBV27,.,TRBJ2-7,.,TGTGCCAGCAGACGGACAGCTTCCTACGAGCAGTACTTC,CASRRTASYEQYF
TRBV5-4,.,TRBJ1-1,.,TGTGCCAGCAGCTTAATTGGGGGCGCCGGGACTGAAGCTTTCTTT,CASSLIGGAGTEAFF
TRBV7-2,.,TRBJ2-2,.,TGTGCCAGCAGCTTAACTTACACCGGGGAGCTGTTTTTT,CASSLTYTGELFF